Each of the 11 T cell receptor beta chains below was sequenced from the same sample in a study of T cells after posttransplantation cyclophosphamide. Using immunoSEQ multiplex PCR, the repertoire was profiled, and TCRdb retains in-frame clones only, with some absent. In the table there are more than 30,000 clones, about 89% of which are singletons. The naive gate required viable CD3+CD4+ or CD3+CD8+ cells with CCR7+CD45RA+CD45RO-CD95-CD27+CD28+ phenotype. Source material: naive CD4+ T cells sorted from PBMCs. These receptors originate from a woman aged 55-69 years in good health, CMV-negative, and a related stem cell transplant donor.

This clone was observed a handful of times. The genes are TRBV19 and TRBJ1-1; TRBD1 agrees at 8 bases. There are 16 residues in the CDR3. V was clipped by 4 bases and J by 1 base; unmatched bases: 8. Germline V gene lookup returns CDR1 LNHDA and CDR2 SQIVND (reference sequence). The CDR3 coding sequence is TGTGCCAGTAGTAGCGGGACAGGCCTGGGGAACACTGAAGCTTTCTTT. Translating it yields CASSSGTGLGNTEAFF.

This chain connects TRBV27 to TRBJ2-6, with TRBD1 identical over 7 bases. V dropped 5 bases and J dropped 0; count of bases not matched to a gene: 7. The V gene's germline CDR1 is MNHEY and CDR2 SMNVEV (reference sequence). CDR3 length: 17 amino acids. For the CDR3, the DNA is TGTGCCAGCAGTCTGGGACAGCCTAGCTCTGGGGCCAACGTCCTGACTTTC. Encoded protein: CASSLGQPSSGANVLTF.

This clone was observed a single time. The V and J genes are TRBV25-1 and TRBJ2-5, with 8 bases matching TRBD1. CDR3 length: 15 residues. Unmatched junction bases numbered 5, after V lost 1 base and J lost 4 bases. Germline-derived CDR1 and CDR2 are MGHDK and SYGVNS. The CDR3 bases are TGTGCCAGCAGTGAATTCCAGGGGGCGGGAGAGACCCAGTACTTC. It is translated as CASSEFQGAGETQYF.

V and J are TRBV7-9 and TRBJ2-2, with D possibly matching TRBD1 (7 bases). There are 16 residues in the CDR3. Trimming shortened V by 5 bases and J by 2 bases, and 15 bases separated the two germline ends. Germline assignment: CDR1 SEHNR and CDR2 FQNEAQ (reference sequence). The CDR3 is CASSVGGTVNTGELFF. The CDR3, as DNA: TGTGCCAGCAGCGTAGGAGGGACAGTTAACACCGGGGAGCTGTTTTTT.

The chain joins TRBV30 to TRBJ1-2; 7 bases agree with TRBD1. Germline V gene sequence: CDR1 GTSNPN, CDR2 SVGIG (reference sequence). The CDR3 runs to 12 residues. J gave up 8 bases and V 3 bases, and 6 bases lay outside the gene matches. The CDR3 sequence is CAWSPGGKGYTF. CDR3 DNA sequence: TGTGCCTGGAGCCCAGGGGGAAAGGGCTACACCTTC.

V and J are TRBV29-1 and TRBJ2-2, with a possible D match to TRBD2 (5 bases). Germline CDR1 and CDR2: SQVTM and ANQGSEA. CDR3 length: 14 amino acids. V was pared by 6 bases and J by 4 bases, with 15 bases between. As DNA, the CDR3 is TGCAGCGTCGGTTCGGGGTCCACCACCGGGGAGCTGTTTTTT. It translates to CSVGSGSTTGELFF.

The rearrangement links TRBV29-1 to TRBJ2-7; 10 bases fit TRBD1. The CDR3 has 15 amino acids. J was trimmed by 5 bases and V by 4 bases; bases with no gene match: 11. Germline lookup yields CDR1 SQVTM and CDR2 ANQGSEA. The CDR3 spells CSVGLRDRGYHEQYF. CDR3 DNA: TGCAGCGTTGGGTTGAGGGACAGGGGTTACCACGAGCAGTACTTC.

J is TRBJ2-5 and V is TRBV2, with 16 bases aligning to TRBD2. With 6 bases clipped from V and 7 bases from J, the junction kept 8 bases outside the gene matches. Per the germline V gene, CDR1 is SNHLY and CDR2 is FYNNEI. The CDR3 contains 16 residues. CDR3: CASSPGLAGGGRTQYF. CDR3 nucleotides: TGTGCCAGCAGCCCGGGACTAGCGGGAGGGGGGCGGACCCAGTACTTC. The full variable domain, its missing parts supplied by reference TRBV2 and TRBJ2-5, is EPEVTQTPSHQVTQMGQEVILRCVPISNHLYFYWYRQILGQKVEFLVSFYNNEISEKSEIFDDQFSVERPDGSNFTLKIRSTKLEDSAMYFCASSPGLAGGGRTQYFGPGTRLLVL.

The V gene is TRBV20-1, the J gene TRBJ1-1; D is unresolved. The CDR3 totals 11 residues. Trimming pared 5 bases from V and 1 base from J, leaving 5 bases between. Looked up from germline, CDR1 is DFQATT and CDR2 is SNEGSKA (reference sequence). The CDR3 spells CSAPRNTEAFF. The DNA of the CDR3 is TGCAGTGCTCCTCGGAACACTGAAGCTTTCTTT.

The chain employs TRBV5-1 and TRBJ2-5, with 7 bases aligning to TRBD2. CDR1 is SGHRS and CDR2 is YFSETQ in the germline V gene. CDR3 size: 12 residues. V was clipped by 5 bases and J by 11 bases; unmatched bases: 9. CDR3 bases: TGCGCCAGCAGGGACTCCGGGGAGGGGCAGTACTTC. Translated: CASRDSGEGQYF.

The CDR3 DNA is TGTGCCAGCAGCTTAGCGGGGGGTGTAACAGATACGCAGTATTTT. Its protein product is CASSLAGGVTDTQYF. The rearrangement links TRBV7-3 to TRBJ2-3; 8 nucleotides match TRBD2. The V segment lost 2 bases and the J segment 3 bases; nucleotides outside the gene matches: 4. Germline V lookup: CDR1 SGHTA, CDR2 FQGTGA. The CDR3 consists of 15 residues.